Each of the 28 T cell receptor beta chains below was sequenced from the same sample in a study of T cell clonality in common variable immunodeficiency (dated by TCRdb to the mid-2010s). The library was generated by the immunoSEQ multiplex PCR assay. TCRdb carries this immuneACCESS record with in-frame sequences only. Its versions omit some clonotypes, under half of them owing to an unresolved V gene in the studies checked, with the rest unexplained. This sample has around 34,000 clones, none of them a singleton. Jointly, the top ten make up roughly 3% of the sample. The sequenced sample was peripheral blood mononuclear cells. These receptors were taken from a person aged 18 to 70 in good health.

As to this clone: The read ends 3 residues early relative to the CDR3; the germline J gene fills the gap. V gene TRBV20-1 combines with J gene TRBJ2-1; no clear D. This CDR3 contains 16 residues. CDR1 and CDR2 (germline): DFQATT, SNEGSKA (reference sequence). Trimming left V 0 bases short and J 3 bases short, with 15 bases between. Incomplete CDR3 DNA: TGCAGTGCTAGAGATCCAATCCAAAGCCTCTACAATGAG. It codes for CSARDPIQSLYNE. In full, the CDR3 reads CSARDPIQSLYNEQFF.

This clone was seen many times. The read ends 3 residues shy of where the CDR3 ends; the end is completed using the germline J gene. The rearrangement joins TRBV27 to TRBJ2-3; 13 bases are shared with TRBD2. Trimming at V came to 5 bases and at J to 1 base, leaving 12 bases not matched to a gene. The CDR3 contains 19 residues. Germline CDR1 MNHEY, CDR2 SMNVEV (reference sequence). CDR3 protein: CASSKGTSGILGGTDTQYF. The CDR3 bases that were read are TGTGCCAGCAGTAAAGGGACTAGCGGGATTCTAGGTGGCACAGATACG.

This clone was counted many times. The CDR3 extends 3 residues past the end of the read, so its final part is completed from the germline J gene. The chain employs TRBV18 and TRBJ2-7, with 11 positions matching TRBD2. V was clipped by 4 bases and J by 3 bases; unmatched bases: 8. The CDR3 spans 16 residues. Germline V gene sequence: CDR1 KGHSH, CDR2 LQKENI. The CDR3 DNA, read in part, is TGTGCCAGCTCACTACACTCCGGGACTAGCGGCTACGAG. It encodes CASSLHSGTSGYE. The full-length CDR3 reads as CASSLHSGTSGYEQYF.

This clone came up many times. The read stops 3 residues short of the end of the CDR3; the missing end is completed from the germline J gene. The rearrangement joins TRBV14 to TRBJ2-2; maybe TRBD1 (5 bases). The CDR3 totals 15 residues. The V end lost 3 bases, the J end lost 2 bases, and 10 bases lay between the germline ends. The germline gives CDR1 SGHDN, CDR2 FVKESK. The sequenced CDR3 bases are TGTGCCAGCAGCCACCTGACAGAAAACACCGGGGAG. It translates to CASSHLTENTGE. The whole CDR3 is CASSHLTENTGELFF.

This clone occurred many times. The CDR3 end falls 3 residues outside the read, so it is completed with the germline J gene. V is TRBV20-1 and J is TRBJ1-5; D perhaps matches TRBD1 (6 bases). Germline values: CDR1 DFQATT, CDR2 SNEGSKA (reference sequence). The CDR3 covers 15 residues. V lost 4 bases and J lost 0, with 13 bases in between. CDR3 region: CSATSGTHSNQPQHF. The CDR3 bases that were read are TGCAGTGCTACGTCCGGGACACATAGCAATCAGCCC.

This clone was seen ten or more times. Coverage ceases 3 residues before the CDR3 finishes, and the germline J gene fills in the end. The J gene is TRBJ1-3, the V gene TRBV5-4; no clear D. The germline CDR1 and CDR2 sequences are SGHNT and YYREEE (reference sequence). The CDR3 consists of 14 residues. Deletions cut 1 base from V and 0 bases from J, with 5 bases between. The CDR3 here is CASSLRSSGNTIYF. The sequenced CDR3 bases are TGTGCCAGCAGCTTGCGGTCCTCTGGAAACACC. The variable domain in full, completed from reference TRBV5-4 and TRBJ1-3, reads ETGVTQSPTHLIKTRGQQVTLRCSSQSGHNTVSWYQQALGQGPQFIFQYYREEENGRGNFPPRFSGLQFPNYSSELNVNALELDDSALYLCASSLRSSGNTIYFGEGSWLTVV.

This clone was observed at least ten times. With the read ending 3 residues before the CDR3 end, the germline J gene is used to fill in that end. This chain uses TRBV7-6 with TRBJ2-2; D is possibly TRBD1 (6 bases). The CDR3 consists of 14 residues. The V end was cut by 5 bases, the J end by 5 bases, with 12 bases between. Germline CDR1 and CDR2: SGHVS and FNYEAQ. The CDR3 DNA, read in part, is TGTGCCAGCAGCCCCTTAGGGACAACCGGGGAG. Amino acid sequence: CASSPLGTTGE. The CDR3 in its entirety is CASSPLGTTGELFF.

This clone was observed at least ten times. The read finishes 3 residues shy of the CDR3 end, and the germline J gene is used to complete it. The chain recombines TRBV12-3 or TRBV12-4 with TRBJ2-2; D is perhaps TRBD2 (5 bases). The V gene lost 5 bases and the J gene lost 3 bases, with 16 bases spanning the gap. The CDR3 spans 16 residues. The CDR3 loop reads CASSPQFSAYTGELFF. CDR3 DNA (partial): TGTGCCAGCAGTCCCCAATTTAGCGCGTACACCGGGGAG.

Partial CDR3 DNA: TGTGCCAGCAGCCAAGATCGGGTCTACTACGAG. It codes for CASSQDRVYYE. The complete CDR3 protein is CASSQDRVYYEQYF. The chain couples TRBV4-2 to TRBJ2-7; the D is unclear. The CDR3 is cut off 3 residues early in the read; its end comes from the germline J gene. The germline gives CDR1 LGHNA, CDR2 YNFKEQ. V was shortened by 0 bases and J by 3 bases, with 9 bases between the two germline ends. The CDR3 extends over 14 amino acids.

The sample holds a few counts of this clone. The read ends 3 residues early relative to the CDR3; the germline J gene fills the gap. This chain links TRBV18 with TRBJ2-3; D is ambiguous. V lost 8 bases and J lost 5, with 23 bases in between. CDR1 KGHSH and CDR2 LQKENI come from the germline V gene. This CDR3 is 16 amino acids long. This CDR3 is CASPLWAEPRRDTQYF. The CDR3 DNA, read in part, is TGTGCCAGCCCCCTCTGGGCAGAACCCCGTCGAGATACG.

The table lists this clone with many counts. The CDR3 extends 3 residues past the end of the read, so its final part is completed from the germline J gene. The V call is TRBV6-4, the J call TRBJ2-3; a weak D match, TRBD1 (5 bases). V lost 3 bases to trimming and J lost 3 bases, with 16 bases between them. This CDR3 spans 16 amino acids. Germline V lookup: CDR1 MRHNA, CDR2 SNTAGT. The DNA read from the CDR3 is TGTGCCAGCAGTGAGTCCCAGGCAGCAGGGACAGATACG. Protein: CASSESQAAGTDT. The whole CDR3 sequence reads CASSESQAAGTDTQYF.

This clone was seen many times. The DNA ends 3 residues before the CDR3 does, and the rest of the CDR3 is filled in from the germline J gene. The chain carries TRBV28 and TRBJ2-1, with 9 positions matching TRBD1. The junction had 9 bases not matched to a gene; V was cut back by 5 bases and J by 4 bases. The CDR3 loop spans 16 amino acids. From germline, CDR1 is MDHEN and CDR2 SYDVKM. The DNA read from the CDR3 is TGTGCCAGCAGTCCCGGGGACAGGGTTGTTTACAATGAG. The encoded protein is CASSPGDRVVYNE. The full-length CDR3 reads as CASSPGDRVVYNEQFF.

This clone showed up just a few times. Read sequence stops 3 residues before the CDR3 end, and the germline J gene provides the missing end. The chain has TRBV2 and TRBJ1-1; 9 nucleotides align to TRBD1. From germline, CDR1 is SNHLY and CDR2 FYNNEI. Trimming took 6 bases from V and 1 from J; bases not matched to a gene: 6. There are 15 residues in the CDR3. The part of the CDR3 DNA that was read is TGTGCCAGCAGACCGGACAGGGGACGGAACACTGAA. It specifies CASRPDRGRNTE. The entire CDR3 reads CASRPDRGRNTEAFF.

There are many counts of this clone. The CDR3 extends 3 residues past the end of the read, so its final part is completed from the germline J gene. V and J are TRBV7-2 and TRBJ1-1; no firm D call. V lost 5 bases, J lost 4 bases, and 17 bases lay in between. The germline V gene encodes CDR1 SGHTA and CDR2 FQGNSA. The length of the CDR3 is 15 residues. The CDR3 loop reads CASSRGRASVTEAFF. CDR3 bases read: TGTGCCAGCAGCCGGGGTCGGGCTTCGGTCACTGAA.

This clone was seen at least ten times. The observed sequence ends 3 residues before the CDR3 terminus, with the missing tail filled in from the germline J gene. This rearrangement joins TRBV19 to TRBJ2-7; tentatively, D is TRBD1 (6 bases). The germline gives CDR1 LNHDA, CDR2 SQIVND (reference sequence). The CDR3 totals 14 residues. Trimming took off 2 bases at V and 2 bases at J, with 10 bases between the two ends. The CDR3 bases that were read are TGTGCCAGTAGTATAAAGGGGGACACCTACGAG. Its translation is CASSIKGDTYE. The whole CDR3 reads CASSIKGDTYEQYF. Supplemented by reference TRBV19 and TRBJ2-7, the full variable domain reads DGGITQSPKYLFRKEGQNVTLSCEQNLNHDAMYWYRQDPGQGLRLIYYSQIVNDFQKGDIAEGYSVSREKKESFPLTVTSAQKNPTAFYLCASSIKGDTYEQYFGPGTRLTVT.

This clone was seen repeatedly, ten times or more. The CDR3 is cut off 3 residues early in the read; its end comes from the germline J gene. The rearrangement joins TRBV19 to TRBJ2-7; D perhaps matches TRBD1 (6 bases). CDR1 and CDR2 (germline): LNHDA, SQIVND (reference sequence). This CDR3 contains 14 residues. V gave up 7 bases and J gave up 2 bases, with 15 bases separating them. The CDR3 is CASKDTGTAYEQYF. CDR3 bases read: TGTGCCAGTAAAGATACAGGGACGGCCTACGAG. Filled out from reference TRBV19 and TRBJ2-7, the complete variable domain reads DGGITQSPKYLFRKEGQNVTLSCEQNLNHDAMYWYRQDPGQGLRLIYYSQIVNDFQKGDIAEGYSVSREKKESFPLTVTSAQKNPTAFYLCASKDTGTAYEQYFGPGTRLTVT.

This clone was detected ten times or more. CDR3 sequence: CASSLMGGQETQYF. The CDR3 DNA, read in part, is TGCGCCAGCAGCTTAATGGGGGGCCAAGAGACC. The rearrangement links TRBV5-1 to TRBJ2-5; a possible D gene is TRBD2 (6 bases). Sequencing ends 3 residues short of the CDR3 end; the germline J gene provides the rest. The CDR3 runs 14 residues. Trimming removed 2 bases at V and 1 base at J, with 9 bases between. Per the germline V gene, CDR1 is SGHRS and CDR2 is YFSETQ.

This clone occurred many times. This could be a read error, since a much larger clone is one nucleotide away. The read falls 3 residues short of the CDR3 end, and the missing part is taken from the germline J gene. The sample has other DNA sequences that encode this CDR3 too. The chain combines TRBV19 with TRBJ1-1; D is perhaps TRBD1 (6 bases). There are 14 residues in the CDR3. CDR1 is LNHDA, CDR2 SQIVND, per germline (reference sequence). V lost 1 base and J lost 2, with 8 bases in between. CDR3 loop: CASSIGRGNTEAFF. CDR3 DNA, as far as it was read: TGTGCCAGTAGTATAGGCAGGGGAAACACTGAA.

Many counts were recorded for this clone. The CDR3 extends 3 residues past the end of the read, so its final part is completed from the germline J gene. The genes are TRBV19 and TRBJ1-4, with 8 bases aligning to TRBD1. Germline CDR1 and CDR2: LNHDA and SQIVND (reference sequence). The CDR3 has 15 residues. The V gene end was trimmed by 3 bases and the J gene end by 7 bases; junction bases not matched to a gene: 7. CDR3 in amino acids: CASSILSGGSEKLFF. The sequenced CDR3 bases are TGTGCCAGTAGTATCCTATCAGGGGGCAGTGAAAAA.

The table lists this clone with many counts. The read terminates 3 residues ahead of where the CDR3 ends, so the germline J gene completes it. The V and J genes are TRBV5-4 and TRBJ2-5; D is ambiguous. CDR1 SGHNT and CDR2 YYREEE come from the germline V gene (reference sequence). The CDR3 is made up of 13 amino acids. V lost 0 bases and J lost 5, with 8 bases in between. The CDR3 region is CASSLGEVETQYF. The sequenced part of the CDR3 DNA is TGTGCCAGCAGCTTGGGTGAGGTGGAGACC.

This clone was observed many times. The junction departs from germline at one end; a sequencing error may be responsible. The read gets to within 3 residues of the CDR3 end, and the germline J gene fills in the rest. The V call is TRBV2, the J call TRBJ2-3; 10 bases are shared with TRBD1. CDR3 length: 14 amino acids. Germline assignment: CDR1 SNHLY and CDR2 FYNNEI. The sequenced part of the CDR3 DNA is TGTGCCAGCAGAGAAGGGACAGGGGTCGATACG. This gives the protein CASREGTGVDT. The whole CDR3 reads CASREGTGVDTQYF. Drawing the rest from reference TRBV2 and TRBJ2-3, the complete variable domain is EPEVTQTPSHQVTQMGQEVILRCVPISNHLYFYWYRQILGQKVEFLVSFYNNEISEKSEIFDDQFSVERPDGSNFTLKIRSTKLEDSAMYFCASREGTGVDTQYFGPGTRLTVL.

There are many counts of this clone. The read stops 3 residues short of the end of the CDR3; the missing end is completed from the germline J gene. The chain recombines TRBV5-1 with TRBJ2-5; D possibly matches TRBD1 or TRBD2 (6 bases each). The CDR3 has 17 residues. Germline V gene lookup returns CDR1 SGHRS and CDR2 YFSETQ. V was trimmed by 2 bases and J by 5 bases, leaving 22 bases between them. The CDR3 reads CASSFWRGREEWETQYF. The sequenced part of the CDR3 DNA is TGCGCCAGCAGCTTCTGGAGGGGGAGAGAGGAGTGGGAGACC.

This clone was seen repeatedly, ten times or more. The CDR3 end is not reached by the read, which stops 3 residues before it; the germline J gene fills it in. The rearrangement joins TRBV18 to TRBJ2-5, with D tentatively TRBD1 (6 bases). Trimming left V 2 bases short and J 6 bases short, with 16 bases between. The germline V gene has CDR1 KGHSH and CDR2 LQKENI. The CDR3 has 15 amino acids. The CDR3 here is CASSPEGQGWQTQYF. The covered CDR3 bases are TGTGCCAGCTCACCAGAGGGGCAGGGGTGGCAGACC.

This clone was observed at least ten times. Sequencing ends 3 residues short of the CDR3 end; the germline J gene provides the rest. The genes are TRBV9 and TRBJ2-7; 8 nucleotides line up with TRBD1. Germline assignment: CDR1 SGDLS and CDR2 YYNGEE. This CDR3 is built from 15 residues. The junction had 11 bases not matched to a gene; V was cut back by 3 bases and J by 6 bases. The CDR3 here is CASSATGGRSSEQYF. The CDR3 bases that were read are TGTGCCAGCAGCGCCACAGGGGGTAGATCATCCGAG. Full variable domain (rest looked up from reference TRBV9 and TRBJ2-7): DSGVTQTPKHLITATGQRVTLRCSPRSGDLSVYWYQQSLDQGLQFLIQYYNGEERAKGNILERFSAQQFPDLHSELNLSSLELGDSALYFCASSATGGRSSEQYFGPGTRLTVT.

The sample holds many counts of this clone. The read gets to within 3 residues of the CDR3 end, and the germline J gene fills in the rest. The V gene is TRBV7-9, the J gene TRBJ1-5, with 7 bases lining up with TRBD1. Per germline, CDR1 SEHNR and CDR2 FQNEAQ (reference sequence). The CDR3 totals 14 residues. CDR3 DNA (partial): TGTGCCAGCAGCTTAGCGGGACAGAACGTACCC. It yields the protein CASSLAGQNVP. The full CDR3 reads CASSLAGQNVPQHF.

This clone was counted many times. The CDR3 end lies 3 residues beyond the end of the read and is filled in from the germline J gene. This sequence joins TRBV20-1 and TRBJ1-2, with a possible D match to TRBD1 (5 bases). Germline V CDR1 and CDR2: DFQATT, SNEGSKA (reference sequence). The V gene lost 1 base and the J gene lost 6 bases, with 15 bases spanning the gap. This CDR3 is 14 amino acids long. The CDR3 bases that were read are TGCAGTGCTAGAGCACCCCTAGGGGTGGATGGC. It yields the protein CSARAPLGVDG. The whole CDR3 reads CSARAPLGVDGYTF.

This clone was observed at least ten times. The CDR3 end lies 3 residues beyond the end of the read and is filled in from the germline J gene. This rearrangement joins TRBV20-1 to TRBJ2-1; 10 bases fit TRBD2. The J segment lost 4 bases and the V segment lost 6 bases, leaving 9 bases of the junction unmatched. This CDR3 is 15 amino acids long. Per the germline V gene, CDR1 is DFQATT and CDR2 is SNEGSKA (reference sequence). The sequenced part of the CDR3 DNA is TGCAGTGCCGTTGGACTAGCGGCAGATTACAATGAG. Translated, it gives CSAVGLAADYNE. The entire CDR3 protein is CSAVGLAADYNEQFF.

In its sample, this clone was seen many times. The sequenced CDR3 bases are TGTGCCAGCAGCTTAGTTAGCGCCCAAGAGACC. Encoded protein: CASSLVSAQET. The whole CDR3 sequence reads CASSLVSAQETQYF. V gene TRBV11-2 combines with J gene TRBJ2-5; tentative D call: TRBD2 (5 bases). The read finishes 3 residues shy of the CDR3 end, and the germline J gene is used to complete it. With 1 base removed from V and 1 base from J, the gap between germline ends came to 7 bases. CDR1 and CDR2 (germline): SGHAT, FQNNGV. This CDR3 has 14 amino acids.